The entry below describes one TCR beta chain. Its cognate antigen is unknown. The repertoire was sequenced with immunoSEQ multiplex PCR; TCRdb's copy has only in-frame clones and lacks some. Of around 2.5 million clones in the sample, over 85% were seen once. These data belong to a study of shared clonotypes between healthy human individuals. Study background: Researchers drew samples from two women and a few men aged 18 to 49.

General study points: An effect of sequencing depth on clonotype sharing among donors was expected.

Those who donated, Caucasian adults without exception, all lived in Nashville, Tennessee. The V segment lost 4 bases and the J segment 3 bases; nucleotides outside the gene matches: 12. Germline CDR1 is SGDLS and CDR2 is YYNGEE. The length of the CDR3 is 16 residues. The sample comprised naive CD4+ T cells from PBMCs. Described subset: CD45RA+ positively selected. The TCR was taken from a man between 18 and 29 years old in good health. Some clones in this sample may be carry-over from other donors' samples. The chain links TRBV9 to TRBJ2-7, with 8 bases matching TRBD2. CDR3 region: CASSPLSGKTLYEQYF. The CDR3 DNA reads TGTGCCAGCAGCCCCCTTAGCGGGAAGACCCTCTACGAGCAGTACTTC.